These 29 T cell receptor beta chains originate from one sample sequenced in a study of shared T cell receptors in the human thymus (dated by TCRdb to 2020 to 2022). The method was the immunoSEQ multiplex PCR assay. As stored in TCRdb, this immuneACCESS dataset retains in-frame rearrangements with V and J assigned. A fraction of the clones does not appear; measured against another copy, unresolved V genes explain less than half of the discrepancy, and the remainder lacks a known reason. This sample lists hundreds of thousands of clones; approximately 87% were detected once. Jointly, the top ten make up around 0.0099% of the sample. The same sample was also used in a study of human thymus T cells.

Sequencing input: thymocytes. The receptors derive from a boy under three years old with a congenital heart defect. Donor details come from another sample of the same person, matched by shared clones.

The chain links TRBV7-2 to TRBJ2-2, with D tentatively TRBD2 (6 bases). V was clipped by 2 bases and J by 0 bases, with 10 bases between them. The CDR3 is 16 residues long. Germline CDR1 reads SGHTA; CDR2 reads FQGNSA. The CDR3 loop is CASSLLVAANTGELFF. DNA for the CDR3: TGTGCCAGCAGCTTACTGGTAGCGGCGAACACCGGGGAGCTGTTTTTT. Using reference TRBV7-2 and TRBJ2-2 for the parts outside the CDR3, the full variable domain is GAGVSQSPSNKVTEKGKDVELRCDPISGHTALYWYRQSLGQGLEFLIYFQGNSAPDKSGLPSDRFSAERTGGSVSTLTIQRTQQEDSAVYLCASSLLVAANTGELFFGEGSRLTVL.

The chain uses TRBV4-3 and TRBJ1-3, with TRBD1 identical over 9 bases. This CDR3 comprises 14 residues. Per the germline V gene, CDR1 is LGHNA and CDR2 is YSLEER. V lost 4 bases to trimming and J lost 3 bases; unmatched junction nucleotides: 1. CDR3 in DNA: TGCGCCAGCAGCCCGACAGGGGGTGGAAACACCATATATTTT. Protein: CASSPTGGGNTIYF.

This clone is a singleton in its sample. The chain links TRBV27 to TRBJ2-1; TRBD2 aligns across 7 bases. The CDR3 has 20 residues. Trimming cost V 7 bases and J 0 bases; bases outside gene matches: 21. The germline V gene has CDR1 MNHEY and CDR2 SMNVEV (reference sequence). The CDR3 loop reads CASTYKTPRGGRSSYNEQFF. The CDR3 nucleotides are TGTGCCAGCACGTATAAAACCCCCCGCGGCGGGAGAAGCTCCTACAATGAGCAGTTCTTC.

This chain's CDR3 is CASSPSERGSYEQYF. The DNA of the CDR3 is TGTGCCAGCAGTCCCTCGGAGCGGGGATCCTACGAGCAGTACTTC. The chain links TRBV27 to TRBJ2-7; 7 nucleotides agree with TRBD2. Losses at the gene ends were 5 bases for V and 1 base for J; bases not matched to a gene: 8. There are 15 residues in the CDR3. Germline CDR1 is MNHEY and CDR2 is SMNVEV (reference sequence).

The chain links TRBV30 to TRBJ2-5; TRBD2 matches 10 bases. The CDR3 consists of 15 residues. CDR1 and CDR2 (germline): GTSNPN, SVGIG (reference sequence). Unmatched junction bases numbered 6, after V lost 1 base and J lost 4 bases. The CDR3 DNA reads as TGTGCCTGGAGTGGAAGCGGGAGGGCCCCAGAGACCCAGTACTTC. It specifies CAWSGSGRAPETQYF.

This chain connects TRBV11-3 to TRBJ1-1, with a weak D call TRBD1 (6 bases). Per the germline V gene, CDR1 is SGHNT and CDR2 is YENEEA. CDR3 length: 14 residues. V gave up 5 bases and J gave up 0 bases, with 10 bases separating them. The CDR3 nucleotides are TGTGCCAGCAGCCCTCGGACAGTGAACACTGAAGCTTTCTTT. Protein sequence: CASSPRTVNTEAFF.

This clone has just one count. This chain joins TRBV30 and TRBJ2-3; 8 bases fit TRBD2. V lost 4 bases and J lost 3; bases outside the gene matches: 9. The CDR3 is 15 residues long. The germline V gene has CDR1 GTSNPN and CDR2 SVGIG (reference sequence). The CDR3 loop is CAWKRGTYRTDTQYF. In DNA form, the CDR3 reads TGTGCCTGGAAGCGGGGGACCTACAGAACAGATACGCAGTATTTT. The variable domain in full, completed from reference TRBV30 and TRBJ2-3, reads SQTIHQWPATLVQPVGSPLSLECTVEGTSNPNLYWYRQAAGRGLQLLFYSVGIGQISSEVPQNLSASRPQDRQFILSSKKLLLSDSGFYLCAWKRGTYRTDTQYFGPGTRLTVL.

This rearrangement joins TRBV19 to TRBJ2-2; no clear D. Germline V CDR1 and CDR2: LNHDA, SQIVND (reference sequence). CDR3 length equals 16 residues. V was pared by 2 bases and J by 0 bases, with 10 bases between. CDR3 in DNA: TGTGCCAGTAGTATATTCAGGCCCACGAACACCGGGGAGCTGTTTTTT. It encodes CASSIFRPTNTGELFF. Combining the CDR3 with reference TRBV19 and TRBJ2-2 gives the whole variable domain DGGITQSPKYLFRKEGQNVTLSCEQNLNHDAMYWYRQDPGQGLRLIYYSQIVNDFQKGDIAEGYSVSREKKESFPLTVTSAQKNPTAFYLCASSIFRPTNTGELFFGEGSRLTVL.

V gene TRBV5-1 combines with J gene TRBJ2-7, with D possibly TRBD1 on 6 matching bases. V lost 4 bases and J lost 5, with 10 bases in between. This CDR3 spans 12 amino acids. Per the germline V gene, CDR1 is SGHRS and CDR2 is YFSETQ. In DNA, the CDR3 is TGCGCCAGCAGCCACAGGGCCCACGAGCAGTACTTC. Translated, it gives CASSHRAHEQYF.

The chain's CDR3 is CASSLDFRGNNPFQYF. CDR3 bases: TGCGCCAGCAGCTTGGATTTCCGTGGTAACAACCCATTCCAGTACTTC. The chain is built from TRBV5-1 and TRBJ2-4; D is ambiguous. The CDR3 runs to 16 residues. From germline, CDR1 is SGHRS and CDR2 YFSETQ. V dropped 0 bases and J dropped 13 bases, with 23 bases sitting between them.

The chain uses TRBV18 and TRBJ2-7; 12 bases match TRBD2. Germline V gives CDR1 KGHSH, CDR2 LQKENI. With 3 bases clipped from V and 2 bases from J, the junction kept 17 bases outside the gene matches. This CDR3 has 20 residues. The DNA of the CDR3 is TGTGCCAGCTCACCGAGCCGGACAGGGCAGTCTAGCGGGAGGGCCTACGAGCAGTACTTC. The encoded protein is CASSPSRTGQSSGRAYEQYF.

The J gene is TRBJ1-4, the V gene TRBV30; 7 bases agree with TRBD1. From germline, CDR1 is GTSNPN and CDR2 SVGIG (reference sequence). The trim removed 0 bases at V and 7 bases at J, leaving 5 bases unmatched. There are 14 residues in the CDR3. CDR3 DNA: TGTGCCTGGAGTGTAAGGGGGCCCGGTGAAAAACTGTTTTTT. It specifies CAWSVRGPGEKLFF.

This chain joins TRBV11-2 and TRBJ1-2; the D is unclear. Germline values: CDR1 SGHAT, CDR2 FQNNGV. With 5 bases removed from V and 1 base from J, the gap between germline ends came to 11 bases. The length of the CDR3 is 14 residues. The CDR3 sequence is CASSGTADNYGYTF. The CDR3 DNA reads TGTGCCAGCAGCGGTACAGCAGATAACTATGGCTACACCTTC.

This rearrangement joins TRBV11-2 to TRBJ2-7, with 10 bases identical to TRBD2. This CDR3 is built from 15 residues. Per germline, CDR1 SGHAT and CDR2 FQNNGV. V dropped 7 bases and J dropped 2; count of bases not matched to a gene: 8. CDR3 residues: CASKTRTSGAYEQYF. Written as DNA, the CDR3 is TGTGCCAGCAAGACACGGACTAGCGGAGCCTACGAGCAGTACTTC.

V is TRBV19 and J is TRBJ2-3; tentatively, D is TRBD2 (5 bases). CDR1 and CDR2 from the germline V gene are LNHDA and SQIVND (reference sequence). V gave up 1 base and J gave up 2 bases, with 10 bases separating them. The CDR3 totals 15 residues. The CDR3 region is CASSIVTADTDTQYF. The DNA of the CDR3 is TGTGCCAGTAGTATAGTCACAGCGGACACAGATACGCAGTATTTT. The full variable domain, rest sourced from reference TRBV19 and TRBJ2-3, is DGGITQSPKYLFRKEGQNVTLSCEQNLNHDAMYWYRQDPGQGLRLIYYSQIVNDFQKGDIAEGYSVSREKKESFPLTVTSAQKNPTAFYLCASSIVTADTDTQYFGPGTRLTVL.

J is TRBJ1-1 and V is TRBV18; possibly TRBD1 for D (5 bases). The germline CDR1 and CDR2 sequences are KGHSH and LQKENI. The CDR3 loop spans 18 amino acids. The V gene lost 4 bases and the J gene lost 2 bases, with 23 bases spanning the gap. CDR3 in DNA: TGTGCCAGCTCACATCGGGGTGGGGAGGGGACCCACAACACTGAAGCTTTCTTT. Translation gives CASSHRGGEGTHNTEAFF.

The chain links TRBV11-2 to TRBJ2-7; 11 bases map to TRBD2. V lost 0 bases to trimming and J lost 4 bases; unmatched junction nucleotides: 11. The CDR3 covers 18 residues. The germline gives CDR1 SGHAT, CDR2 FQNNGV. CDR3 region: CASSLEGGGTSGVYEQYF. As DNA, the CDR3 is TGTGCCAGCAGCTTAGAGGGTGGGGGGACTAGCGGAGTTTACGAGCAGTACTTC. The full variable domain, completed using reference TRBV11-2 and TRBJ2-7, is EAGVAQSPRYKIIEKRQSVAFWCNPISGHATLYWYQQILGQGPKLLIQFQNNGVVDDSQLPKDRFSAERLKGVDSTLKIQPAKLEDSAVYLCASSLEGGGTSGVYEQYFGPGTRLTVT.

The chain links TRBV14 to TRBJ2-1; 15 bases agree with TRBD2. CDR3 length: 17 residues. The V gene's germline CDR1 is SGHDN and CDR2 FVKESK. J gave up 7 bases and V 8 bases, and 12 bases lay outside the gene matches. CDR3 region: CASALLSGTSGRNEQFF. The CDR3 DNA follows: TGTGCCAGCGCTCTCCTTTCCGGGACTAGCGGGAGGAATGAGCAGTTCTTC.

The sample holds one count of this clone. Other DNA sequences in this sample translate to the same CDR3. The genes are TRBV4-2 and TRBJ1-3, with unresolved D. Germline CDR1 reads LGHNA; CDR2 reads YNFKEQ. The CDR3 has 13 amino acids. The V gene lost 0 bases and the J gene lost 4 bases, with 4 bases spanning the gap. As DNA, the CDR3 is TGTGCCAGCAGCCAAGATCGGGGAAACACCATATATTTT. Translating gives CASSQDRGNTIYF.

V and J are TRBV7-2 and TRBJ2-7; D perhaps matches TRBD1 (5 bases). V was shortened by 2 bases and J by 3 bases, with 11 bases between the two germline ends. Per the germline V gene, CDR1 is SGHTA and CDR2 is FQGNSA. This CDR3 has 14 residues. The CDR3 loop is CASSLRQGNYEQYF. The CDR3 nucleotides read TGTGCCAGCAGCTTAAGGCAGGGAAACTACGAGCAGTACTTC.

The chain couples TRBV27 to TRBJ2-5; 7 bases map to TRBD2. Germline CDR1 and CDR2: MNHEY and SMNVEV (reference sequence). V lost 3 bases to trimming and J lost 3 bases; unmatched junction nucleotides: 7. The CDR3 covers 15 residues. The CDR3 loop reads CASSLRRENKETQYF. In nucleotides, the CDR3 is TGTGCCAGCAGTTTGAGGCGGGAGAATAAAGAGACCCAGTACTTC.

In its sample, this clone was seen once. The J gene is TRBJ2-2, the V gene TRBV2, with D tentatively TRBD2 (5 bases). The CDR3 covers 15 residues. The ends were cut back, 6 bases at V and 4 bases at J, with 15 bases in the middle. Germline-derived CDR1 and CDR2 are SNHLY and FYNNEI. DNA of the CDR3: TGTGCCAGCAGCCCGGCTCGGGAAATCACCGGGGAGCTGTTTTTT. It is translated as CASSPAREITGELFF.

CDR3 bases: TGTGCCAGCAGTTCACAGCGGGAGAGGGCCTACGAGCAGTACTTC. This codes for CASSSQRERAYEQYF. The V gene is TRBV6-5, the J gene TRBJ2-7, with 8 nucleotides matching TRBD2. V was pared by 4 bases and J by 2 bases, with 7 bases of the junction left unmatched. The length of the CDR3 is 15 residues. The germline CDR1 and CDR2 sequences are MNHEY and SVGAGI.

The rearrangement links TRBV5-4 to TRBJ2-7; the D gene is possibly TRBD1 (9 bases). Per germline, CDR1 SGHNT and CDR2 YYREEE (reference sequence). V was pared by 3 bases and J by 5 bases, with 33 bases between. The CDR3 totals 20 residues. Written as DNA, the CDR3 is TGTGCCAGCAGCTGCAACACCGGGACAGGGTCCAGCGGGAGTCGACACGAGCAGTACTTC. Translating gives CASSCNTGTGSSGSRHEQYF. The full variable domain, rest sourced from reference TRBV5-4 and TRBJ2-7, is ETGVTQSPTHLIKTRGQQVTLRCSSQSGHNTVSWYQQALGQGPQFIFQYYREEENGRGNFPPRFSGLQFPNYSSELNVNALELDDSALYLCASSCNTGTGSSGSRHEQYFGPGTRLTVT.

This chain uses TRBV4-1 with TRBJ2-3, with unresolved D. CDR3 size: 14 residues. V was cut by 0 bases and J by 12 bases, with 16 bases left in between. CDR1 and CDR2 (germline): MGHRA, YSYEKL. The CDR3 DNA sequence: TGCGCCAGCAGCCAAGAGATAGTCTTAGTTCTCCAGTATTTT. It yields the protein CASSQEIVLVLQYF.

This chain joins TRBV2 and TRBJ1-2; 12 bases match TRBD1. Germline V gene data show CDR1 as SNHLY and CDR2 as FYNNEI. The ends lost 7 bases at V and 4 bases at J; junction bases unmatched: 10. CDR3 length: 16 amino acids. The CDR3 region has the DNA TGTGCCAGCAAAGGGACAGGGGGCAACAAGGGCTATGGCTACACCTTC. It codes for CASKGTGGNKGYGYTF.

This chain links TRBV7-2 with TRBJ1-5, with unresolved D. V gave up 5 bases and J gave up 1 base, with 12 bases separating them. Germline values: CDR1 SGHTA, CDR2 FQGNSA. The CDR3 has 15 amino acids. CDR3 loop: CASSPGDGSNQPQHF. CDR3 bases: TGTGCCAGCAGCCCGGGTGACGGGAGCAATCAGCCCCAGCATTTT.

V gene TRBV25-1 combines with J gene TRBJ2-1, with 11 bases fitting TRBD2. The V and J ends lost 5 bases and 7 bases, in that order; junction bases with no gene match: 10. The CDR3 has 16 amino acids. Germline V gene data show CDR1 as MGHDK and CDR2 as SYGVNS. This CDR3 is CASSWSLAGGRNEQFF. CDR3 nucleotides: TGTGCCAGCAGTTGGAGTCTAGCGGGAGGAAGAAATGAGCAGTTCTTC.

V and J are TRBV28 and TRBJ1-6, with D possibly matching TRBD1 (6 bases). The V end lost 5 bases, the J end lost 10 bases, and 18 bases lay between the germline ends. The CDR3 extends over 15 amino acids. CDR1 is MDHEN and CDR2 is SYDVKM in the germline V gene. The CDR3 coding sequence is TGTGCCAGCAGTGACCAGGGGCCGGGATGGTCACCCCTCCACTTT. Translation: CASSDQGPGWSPLHF.